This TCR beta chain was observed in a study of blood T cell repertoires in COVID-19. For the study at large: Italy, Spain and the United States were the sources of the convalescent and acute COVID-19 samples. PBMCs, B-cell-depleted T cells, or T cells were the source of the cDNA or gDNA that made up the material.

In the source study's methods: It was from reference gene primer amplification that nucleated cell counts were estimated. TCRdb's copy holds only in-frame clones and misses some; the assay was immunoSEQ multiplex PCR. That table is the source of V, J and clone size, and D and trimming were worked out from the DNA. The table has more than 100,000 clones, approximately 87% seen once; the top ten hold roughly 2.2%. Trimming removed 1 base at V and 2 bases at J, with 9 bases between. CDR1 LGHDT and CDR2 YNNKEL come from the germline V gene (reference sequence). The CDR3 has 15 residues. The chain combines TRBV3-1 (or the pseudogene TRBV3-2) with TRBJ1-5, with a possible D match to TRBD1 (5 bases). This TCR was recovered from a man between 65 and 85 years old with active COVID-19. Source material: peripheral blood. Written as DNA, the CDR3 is TGTGCCAGCAGCCAAGGGGGGGGACGCAATCAGCCCCAGCATTTT. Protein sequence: CASSQGGGRNQPQHF.